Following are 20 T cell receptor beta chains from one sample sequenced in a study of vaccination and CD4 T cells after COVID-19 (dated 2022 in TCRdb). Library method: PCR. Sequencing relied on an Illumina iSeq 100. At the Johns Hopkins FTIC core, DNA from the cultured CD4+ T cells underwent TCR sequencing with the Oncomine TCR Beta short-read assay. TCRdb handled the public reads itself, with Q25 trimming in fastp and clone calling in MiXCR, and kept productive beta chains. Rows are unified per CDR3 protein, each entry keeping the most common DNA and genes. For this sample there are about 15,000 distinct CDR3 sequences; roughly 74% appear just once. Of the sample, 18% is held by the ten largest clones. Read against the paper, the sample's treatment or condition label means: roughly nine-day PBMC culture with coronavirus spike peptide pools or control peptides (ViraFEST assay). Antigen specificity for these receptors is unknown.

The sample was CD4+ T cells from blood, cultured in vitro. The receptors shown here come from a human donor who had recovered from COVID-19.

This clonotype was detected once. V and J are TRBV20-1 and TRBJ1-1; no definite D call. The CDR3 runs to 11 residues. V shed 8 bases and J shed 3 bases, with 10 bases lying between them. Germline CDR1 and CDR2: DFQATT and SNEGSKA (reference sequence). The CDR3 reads CSKFADTEAFF. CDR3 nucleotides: TGCAGTAAATTTGCAGACACTGAAGCTTTCTTT.

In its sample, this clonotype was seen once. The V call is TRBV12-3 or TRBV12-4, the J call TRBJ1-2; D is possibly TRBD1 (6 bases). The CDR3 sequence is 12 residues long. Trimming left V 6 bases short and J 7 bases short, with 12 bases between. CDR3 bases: TGTGCCAGCAGGCTAACAGGGTCTGGCTACACCTTC. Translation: CASRLTGSGYTF.

The CDR3 loop is CASSLGAVLLYTF. In DNA form, the CDR3 reads TGTGCCAGCAGCCTAGGGGCAGTCCTCCTCTACACCTTC. The V and J genes are TRBV7-9 and TRBJ1-2; D is perhaps TRBD1 (5 bases). The germline V and J ends were trimmed by 5 bases and 10 bases, with 17 bases remaining between them. The CDR3 has 13 amino acids. Germline CDR1 reads SEHNR; CDR2 reads FQNEAQ (reference sequence).

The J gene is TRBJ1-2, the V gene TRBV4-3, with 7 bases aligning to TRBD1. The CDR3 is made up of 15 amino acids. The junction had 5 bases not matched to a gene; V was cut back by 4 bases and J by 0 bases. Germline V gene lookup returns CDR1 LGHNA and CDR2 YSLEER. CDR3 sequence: CASSPTQGTNYGYTF. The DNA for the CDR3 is TGCGCCAGCAGCCCTACACAGGGGACTAACTATGGCTACACCTTC.

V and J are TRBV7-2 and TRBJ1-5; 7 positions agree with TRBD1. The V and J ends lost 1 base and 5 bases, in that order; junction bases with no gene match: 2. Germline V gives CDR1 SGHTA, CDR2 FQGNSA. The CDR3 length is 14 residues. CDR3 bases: TGTGCCAGCAGCTTAGGGGACAGCCATCAGCCCCAGCATTTT. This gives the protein CASSLGDSHQPQHF.

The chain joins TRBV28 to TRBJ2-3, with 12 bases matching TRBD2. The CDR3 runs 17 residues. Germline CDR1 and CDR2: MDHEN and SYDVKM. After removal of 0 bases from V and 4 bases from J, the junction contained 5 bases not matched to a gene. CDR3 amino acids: CASSLWGPSGRADTQYF. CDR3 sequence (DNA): TGTGCCAGCAGTTTATGGGGCCCTAGCGGGAGGGCAGATACGCAGTATTTT.

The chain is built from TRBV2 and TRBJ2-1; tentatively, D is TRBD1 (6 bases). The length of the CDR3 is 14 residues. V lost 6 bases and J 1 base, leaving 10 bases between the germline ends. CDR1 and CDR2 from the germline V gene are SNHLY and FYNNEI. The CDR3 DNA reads TGTGCCAGCAGGGGGGCAGGATCCTACAATGAGCAGTTCTTC. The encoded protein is CASRGAGSYNEQFF.

DNA for the CDR3: TGTGCCACCAGTTCCGAGGGGCAGCTCTATGGCTACACCTTC. Its translation: CATSSEGQLYGYTF. V usage is TRBV24-1 and J usage is TRBJ1-2, with D tentatively TRBD1 (5 bases). CDR3 length: 14 amino acids. V lost 6 bases to trimming and J lost 4 bases, with 14 bases between them. Germline CDR1 KGHDR, CDR2 SFDVKD.

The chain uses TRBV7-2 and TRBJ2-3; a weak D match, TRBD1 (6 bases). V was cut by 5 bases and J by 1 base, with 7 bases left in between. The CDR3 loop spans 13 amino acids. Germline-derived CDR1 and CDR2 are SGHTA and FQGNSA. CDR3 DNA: TGTGCCAGCAGCCGACAGGGCACAGATACGCAGTATTTT. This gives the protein CASSRQGTDTQYF.

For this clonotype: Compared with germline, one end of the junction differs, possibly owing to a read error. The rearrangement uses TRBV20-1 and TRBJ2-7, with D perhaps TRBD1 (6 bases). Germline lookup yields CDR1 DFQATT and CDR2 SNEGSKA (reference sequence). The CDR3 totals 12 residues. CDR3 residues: CSARDGQSPLNF. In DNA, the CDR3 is TGCAGTGCTAGAGACGGACAGTCCCCCTTGAACTTC.

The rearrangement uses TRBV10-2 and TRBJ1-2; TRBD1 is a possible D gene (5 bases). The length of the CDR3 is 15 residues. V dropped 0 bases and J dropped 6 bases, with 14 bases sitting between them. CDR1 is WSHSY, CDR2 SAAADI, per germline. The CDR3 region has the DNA TGCGCCAGCAGTGAGTCTTTTTTGGGGGGTGATGGCTACACCTTC. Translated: CASSESFLGGDGYTF.

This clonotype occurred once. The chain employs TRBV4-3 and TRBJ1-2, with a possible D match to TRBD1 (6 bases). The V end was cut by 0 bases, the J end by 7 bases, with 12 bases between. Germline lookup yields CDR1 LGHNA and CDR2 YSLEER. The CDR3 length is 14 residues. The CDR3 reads CASSQDVRGGGYTF. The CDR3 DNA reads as TGCGCCAGCAGCCAAGATGTCAGAGGGGGTGGCTACACCTTC.

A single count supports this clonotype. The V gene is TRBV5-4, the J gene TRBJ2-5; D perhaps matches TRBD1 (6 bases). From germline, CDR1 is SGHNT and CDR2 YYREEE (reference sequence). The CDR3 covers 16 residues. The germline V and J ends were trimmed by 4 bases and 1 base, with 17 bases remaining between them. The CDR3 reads CASSRRQEFFQETQYF. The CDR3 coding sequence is TGTGCCAGCAGCAGAAGACAGGAGTTCTTCCAAGAGACCCAGTACTTC. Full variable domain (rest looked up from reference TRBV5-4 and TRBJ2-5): ETGVTQSPTHLIKTRGQQVTLRCSSQSGHNTVSWYQQALGQGPQFIFQYYREEENGRGNFPPRFSGLQFPNYSSELNVNALELDDSALYLCASSRRQEFFQETQYFGPGTRLLVL.

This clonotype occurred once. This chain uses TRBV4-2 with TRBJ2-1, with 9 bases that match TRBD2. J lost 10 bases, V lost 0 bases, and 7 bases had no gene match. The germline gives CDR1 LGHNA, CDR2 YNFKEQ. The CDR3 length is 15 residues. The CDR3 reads CASSQDGAGGGEQFF. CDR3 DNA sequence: TGTGCCAGCAGCCAAGATGGTGCGGGAGGGGGCGAGCAGTTCTTC.

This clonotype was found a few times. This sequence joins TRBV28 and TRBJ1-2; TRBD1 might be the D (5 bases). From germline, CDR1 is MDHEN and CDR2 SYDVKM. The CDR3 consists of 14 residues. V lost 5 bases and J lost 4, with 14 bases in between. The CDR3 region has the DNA TGTGCCAGCAGTACCTCACGGGGGAGCTATGGCTACACCTTC. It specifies CASSTSRGSYGYTF.

CDR3 sequence: CASSLVGTVNTEAFF. The CDR3, as DNA: TGTGCCAGTAGTCTCGTAGGAACCGTGAACACTGAAGCTTTCTTT. The gene calls are TRBV19 and TRBJ1-1; D is uncertain. Germline CDR1 is LNHDA and CDR2 is SQIVND (reference sequence). The ends were cut back, 5 bases at V and 0 bases at J, with 13 bases in the middle. CDR3 length: 15 amino acids.

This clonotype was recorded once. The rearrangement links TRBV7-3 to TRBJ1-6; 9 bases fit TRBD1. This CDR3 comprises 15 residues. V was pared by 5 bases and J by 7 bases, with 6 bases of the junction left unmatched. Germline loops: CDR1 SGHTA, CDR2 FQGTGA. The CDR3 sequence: CASSLGTGTNSPLHF. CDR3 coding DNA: TGTGCCAGCAGCCTGGGGACAGGGACCAATTCACCCCTCCACTTT. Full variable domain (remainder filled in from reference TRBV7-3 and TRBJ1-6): GAGVSQTPSNKVTEKGKYVELRCDPISGHTALYWYRQSLGQGPEFLIYFQGTGAADDSGLPNDRFFAVRPEGSVSTLKIQRTERGDSAVYLCASSLGTGTNSPLHFGNGTRLTVT.

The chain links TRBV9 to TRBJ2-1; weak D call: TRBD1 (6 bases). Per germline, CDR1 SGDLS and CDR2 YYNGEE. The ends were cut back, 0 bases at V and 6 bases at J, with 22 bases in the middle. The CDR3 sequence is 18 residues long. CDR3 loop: CASSVGFGGTAYSNEQFF. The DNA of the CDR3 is TGTGCCAGCAGCGTAGGCTTTGGGGGCACAGCTTATTCCAATGAGCAGTTCTTC.

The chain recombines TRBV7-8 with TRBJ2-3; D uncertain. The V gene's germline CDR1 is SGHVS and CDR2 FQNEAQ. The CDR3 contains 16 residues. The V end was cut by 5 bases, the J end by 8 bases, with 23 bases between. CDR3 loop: CASSTARPPMRVTQYF. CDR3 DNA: TGTGCCAGCAGCACGGCCCGACCCCCTATGAGAGTTACGCAGTATTTT.

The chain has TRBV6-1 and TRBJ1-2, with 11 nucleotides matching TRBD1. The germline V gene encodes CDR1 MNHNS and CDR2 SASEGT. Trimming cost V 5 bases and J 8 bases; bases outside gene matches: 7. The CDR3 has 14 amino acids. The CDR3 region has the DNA TGTGCCAGCAGTCCCGGACAGGGGGCCCGGGGCTACACCTTC. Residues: CASSPGQGARGYTF.